Following are 17 T cell receptor beta chains from one sample sequenced in a study of OX40 agonist ivuxolimab in advanced cancers. Profiled with immunoSEQ multiplex PCR; TCRdb holds only in-frame clones, not every one. The top ten clones hold around 1% of a sample with tens of thousands of clones, more than 80% of them seen once. The sample in question was CD4+ or CD8+ T cells sorted from blood, obtained in a trial of the OX40 agonist ivuxolimab. The receptors derive from an adult with an advanced solid tumor such as melanoma, head and neck, liver or kidney cancer.

This rearrangement joins TRBV6-1 to TRBJ2-7; the D is unclear. Deletions cut 6 bases from V and 0 bases from J, with 12 bases between. CDR1 and CDR2 (germline): MNHNS, SASEGT. This CDR3 region has 14 residues. CDR3 DNA: TGTGCCAGCAGCCCAGACACCCGCTCCTACGAGCAGTACTTC. Its protein is CASSPDTRSYEQYF.

The CDR3 DNA sequence: TGTGCCAGCAGTTACTCGAATCGGGCGTCCTATGGCTACACCTTC. Its translation: CASSYSNRASYGYTF. This chain links TRBV6-5 with TRBJ1-2; no clear D. The CDR3 extends over 15 amino acids. The germline V gene encodes CDR1 MNHEY and CDR2 SVGAGI. Trimming removed 0 bases from V and 4 bases from J, with 12 bases in between.

CDR3 loop: CASSEGDYGYTF. The CDR3 nucleotides are TGTGCCAGCAGTGAAGGGGACTATGGCTACACCTTC. V is TRBV2 and J is TRBJ1-2; D gene unclear. Germline V lookup: CDR1 SNHLY, CDR2 FYNNEI. The CDR3 is 12 residues long. Trimming removed 1 base from V and 3 bases from J, with 3 bases in between. Full variable domain (missing parts from reference TRBV2 and TRBJ1-2): EPEVTQTPSHQVTQMGQEVILRCVPISNHLYFYWYRQILGQKVEFLVSFYNNEISEKSEIFDDQFSVERPDGSNFTLKIRSTKLEDSAMYFCASSEGDYGYTFGSGTRLTVV.

There are a few counts of this clone. The CDR3 here is CASSNIIYGYTF. The CDR3 nucleotides are TGTGCCAGCAGCAACATTATCTATGGCTACACCTTC. The chain combines TRBV5-6 with TRBJ1-2; D call uncertain. Germline loops: CDR1 SGHDT, CDR2 YYEEEE. This CDR3 spans 12 amino acids. V lost 4 bases to trimming and J lost 4 bases, with 8 bases between them.

The J gene is TRBJ2-6, the V gene TRBV7-2; TRBD1 is a possible D gene (5 bases). V gave up 1 base and J gave up 0 bases, with 13 bases separating them. The CDR3 has 18 residues. The germline V gene encodes CDR1 SGHTA and CDR2 FQGNSA. The CDR3 coding sequence is TGTGCCAGCAGCTTAGTGGGCAGGGCGAGCTCTGGGGCCAACGTCCTGACTTTC. It is translated as CASSLVGRASSGANVLTF. Full variable domain (remainder filled in from reference TRBV7-2 and TRBJ2-6): GAGVSQSPSNKVTEKGKDVELRCDPISGHTALYWYRQSLGQGLEFLIYFQGNSAPDKSGLPSDRFSAERTGGSVSTLTIQRTQQEDSAVYLCASSLVGRASSGANVLTFGAGSRLTVL.

This clone showed up just once. The J gene is TRBJ2-3, the V gene TRBV9, with unresolved D. V dropped 4 bases and J dropped 6 bases, with 15 bases sitting between them. The V gene's germline CDR1 is SGDLS and CDR2 YYNGEE. This CDR3 region has 14 residues. CDR3 DNA sequence: TGTGCCAGCAGCCCCCGAGTAGGAATGGATACGCAGTATTTT. Amino acid sequence: CASSPRVGMDTQYF.

This rearrangement joins TRBV5-5 to TRBJ1-4; tentative D call: TRBD1 (5 bases). CDR1 SGHKS and CDR2 YYEKEE come from the germline V gene (reference sequence). V was shortened by 4 bases and J by 4 bases, with 11 bases between the two germline ends. This CDR3 region has 14 residues. CDR3 DNA: TGTGCCAGCAGCCCGGACACTCATAATGAAAAACTGTTTTTT. Amino acids: CASSPDTHNEKLFF.

The genes are TRBV5-5 and TRBJ1-2; 8 bases line up with TRBD1. CDR1 is SGHKS and CDR2 is YYEKEE in the germline V gene (reference sequence). V dropped 4 bases and J dropped 3; count of bases not matched to a gene: 2. CDR3 length: 13 amino acids. The CDR3 loop is CASSVQGDYGYTF. In nucleotides, the CDR3 is TGTGCCAGCAGCGTACAGGGGGACTATGGCTACACCTTC.

CDR3 sequence (DNA): TGTGCCAGCAGCTGGGGACAGTCGAACACTGAAGCTTTCTTT. Amino acid sequence: CASSWGQSNTEAFF. This chain joins TRBV11-2 and TRBJ1-1; the match to TRBD1 covers 7 bases. Germline trimming cut 4 bases from V and 1 base from J; bases unmatched to any gene: 3. The CDR3 is 14 amino acids. CDR1 and CDR2 (germline): SGHAT, FQNNGV.

The rearrangement joins TRBV11-1 to TRBJ2-7; tentative D call: TRBD1 (5 bases). Between the trimmed V and J ends, which lost 1 base and 6 bases, there was a span of 13 bases. From germline, CDR1 is SGHAT and CDR2 FQDESV (reference sequence). This CDR3 has 14 residues. The CDR3 DNA reads as TGTGCCAGCAGCTTAGATCGATTAGGGGCCGAGCAGTACTTC. It yields the protein CASSLDRLGAEQYF.

The chain is built from TRBV6-6 and TRBJ1-4; a possible D gene is TRBD1 (5 bases). Germline V lookup: CDR1 MNHNY, CDR2 SVGAGI (reference sequence). CDR3 length: 13 amino acids. The germline V and J ends were trimmed by 8 bases and 4 bases, with 11 bases remaining between them. The CDR3 region is CASGRGLNEKLFF. As DNA, the CDR3 is TGTGCCAGCGGGAGGGGCCTTAATGAAAAACTGTTTTTT.

The chain combines TRBV6-5 with TRBJ1-2; D gene uncertain. The CDR3 is made up of 14 amino acids. In germline, CDR1 is MNHEY, CDR2 SVGAGI. V was shortened by 6 bases and J by 2 bases, with 13 bases between the two germline ends. This chain's CDR3 is CASRPDVGNYGYTF. Written as DNA, the CDR3 is TGTGCCAGCAGACCGGACGTAGGGAACTATGGCTACACCTTC.

The J gene is TRBJ2-7, the V gene TRBV11-2; the D is unclear. The V end was cut by 0 bases, the J end by 2 bases, with 11 bases between. This CDR3 spans 15 amino acids. The germline V gene encodes CDR1 SGHAT and CDR2 FQNNGV. CDR3 nucleotide sequence: TGTGCCAGCAGCTTAGAGATAGGGTCCCCCTACGAGCAGTACTTC. As protein: CASSLEIGSPYEQYF.

V usage is TRBV18 and J usage is TRBJ1-1; D is unresolved. The germline V gene encodes CDR1 KGHSH and CDR2 LQKENI. The CDR3 length is 13 residues. V was clipped by 3 bases and J by 11 bases, with 16 bases between them. The CDR3: CASSPPDETRAFF. The CDR3, as DNA: TGTGCCAGCTCACCCCCGGATGAGACCCGGGCTTTCTTT.

V gene TRBV5-4 combines with J gene TRBJ2-2; 7 bases align to TRBD2. The CDR3 is made up of 16 amino acids. From germline, CDR1 is SGHNT and CDR2 YYREEE (reference sequence). V lost 6 bases, J lost 0 bases, and 8 bases stayed unmatched. CDR3 residues: CASTNGGGANTGELFF. The CDR3 DNA reads TGTGCCAGCACCAACGGTGGGGGGGCGAACACCGGGGAGCTGTTTTTT.

The rearrangement joins TRBV5-6 to TRBJ1-1; TRBD1 agrees at 8 bases. CDR1 is SGHDT, CDR2 YYEEEE, per germline. V lost 4 bases and J lost 3; bases outside the gene matches: 11. CDR3 length: 16 amino acids. The CDR3 spells CASSPTTGAWDTEAFF. As DNA, the CDR3 is TGTGCCAGCAGCCCCACGACAGGGGCATGGGACACTGAAGCTTTCTTT.

The chain uses TRBV27 and TRBJ2-1; TRBD2 is a possible D gene (6 bases). V lost 8 bases and J lost 0, with 23 bases in between. Germline loops: CDR1 MNHEY, CDR2 SMNVEV (reference sequence). The CDR3 has 18 residues. The CDR3 DNA is TGTGCCAGCGCTTCGGGACTTTCGATGGGGAGCTCCTACAATGAGCAGTTCTTC. This sequence encodes CASASGLSMGSSYNEQFF.